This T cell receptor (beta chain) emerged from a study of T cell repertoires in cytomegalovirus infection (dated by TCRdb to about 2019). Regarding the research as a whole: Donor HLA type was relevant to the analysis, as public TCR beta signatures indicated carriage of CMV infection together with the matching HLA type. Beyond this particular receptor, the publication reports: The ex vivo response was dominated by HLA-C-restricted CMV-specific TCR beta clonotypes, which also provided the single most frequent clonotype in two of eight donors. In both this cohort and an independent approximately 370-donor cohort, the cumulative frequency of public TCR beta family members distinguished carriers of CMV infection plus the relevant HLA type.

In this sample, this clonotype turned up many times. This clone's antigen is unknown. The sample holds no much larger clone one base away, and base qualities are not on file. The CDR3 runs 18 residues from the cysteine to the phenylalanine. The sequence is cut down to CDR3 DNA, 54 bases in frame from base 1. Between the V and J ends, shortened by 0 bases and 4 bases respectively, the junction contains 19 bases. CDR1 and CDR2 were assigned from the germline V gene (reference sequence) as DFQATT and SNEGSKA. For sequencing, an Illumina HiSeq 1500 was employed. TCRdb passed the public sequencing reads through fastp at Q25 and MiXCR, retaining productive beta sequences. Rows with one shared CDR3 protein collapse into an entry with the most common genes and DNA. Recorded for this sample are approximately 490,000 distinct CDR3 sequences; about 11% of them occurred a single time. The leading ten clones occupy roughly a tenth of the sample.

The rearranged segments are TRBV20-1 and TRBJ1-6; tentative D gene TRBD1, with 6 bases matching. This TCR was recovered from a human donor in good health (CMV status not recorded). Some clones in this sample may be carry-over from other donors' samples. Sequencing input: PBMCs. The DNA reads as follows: TGCAGTGCTAGAGAGCGAGGGAACAGGGCCCCGTATAATTCACCCCTCCACTTT. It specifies CSARERGNRAPYNSPLHF.